These 19 T cell receptor beta chains came from one sample sequenced in a study of T cells in tuberculosis. Produced via immunoSEQ multiplex PCR; TCRdb's table is partial and in-frame only. The sample lists about 33,000 clones, just over 90% occurring once. As to time point: new active TB diagnosis, blood taken before or within 7 days of starting treatment. The specimen comprised PBMCs, sampled at tuberculosis diagnosis. These receptor sequences come from an adult with tuberculosis. Some clones in this sample may be carry-over from other donors' samples.

Only one count was recorded for this clone. The genes are TRBV5-1 and TRBJ1-1, with a possible D match to TRBD1 (6 bases). The V and J ends lost 3 bases and 0 bases respectively, with 15 bases between them. The CDR3 extends over 16 amino acids. Germline CDR1 SGHRS, CDR2 YFSETQ. CDR3 in DNA: TGCGCCAGCAGCTACCCCCTGACAGGTCTGAACACTGAAGCTTTCTTT. As protein: CASSYPLTGLNTEAFF.

This sequence joins TRBV9 and TRBJ2-3; D remains unclear. CDR3 length: 13 amino acids. Trimming removed 2 bases from V and 5 bases from J, with 9 bases in between. Germline V gene data show CDR1 as SGDLS and CDR2 as YYNGEE. The CDR3 is CASSVLVGDTQYF. The CDR3 DNA sequence: TGTGCCAGCAGCGTCCTAGTTGGAGATACGCAGTATTTT. Full variable domain (remainder filled in from reference TRBV9 and TRBJ2-3): DSGVTQTPKHLITATGQRVTLRCSPRSGDLSVYWYQQSLDQGLQFLIQYYNGEERAKGNILERFSAQQFPDLHSELNLSSLELGDSALYFCASSVLVGDTQYFGPGTRLTVL.

The chain joins TRBV5-6 to TRBJ2-1, with D tentatively TRBD2 (6 bases). The CDR3 runs to 15 residues. Looked up from germline, CDR1 is SGHDT and CDR2 is YYEEEE. Trimming pared 4 bases from V and 6 bases from J, leaving 17 bases between. The CDR3 nucleotides are TGTGCCAGCAGCCCCCCACAGGTGGGGGGCAATGAGCAGTTCTTC. Translating gives CASSPPQVGGNEQFF.

This clone was recorded once. This chain joins TRBV6-5 and TRBJ1-2; 7 positions match TRBD1. Germline V gives CDR1 MNHEY, CDR2 SVGAGI. CDR3 length: 14 amino acids. The junction had 4 bases not matched to a gene; V was cut back by 2 bases and J by 4 bases. CDR3 in amino acids: CASSYLGQTYGYTF. DNA of the CDR3: TGTGCCAGCAGTTACCTGGGACAGACCTATGGCTACACCTTC.

This clone has a handful of counts. The V gene is TRBV10-3, the J gene TRBJ2-2, with a tentative D call TRBD2 (5 bases). CDR3 length equals 11 residues. Germline assignment: CDR1 ENHRY and CDR2 SYGVKD. Trimming took off 6 bases at V and 7 bases at J, with 6 bases between the two ends. The CDR3 is CAIRGSGELFF. CDR3 bases: TGTGCCATCAGGGGGAGCGGGGAGCTGTTTTTT.

The rearrangement links TRBV30 to TRBJ2-1; TRBD2 matches 10 bases. V shed 5 bases, J shed 10 bases, and the junction held 11 bases outside the gene matches. Germline loops: CDR1 GTSNPN, CDR2 SVGIG (reference sequence). The CDR3 sequence is 14 residues long. CDR3 sequence (DNA): TGTGCCTGGCGCAGGAGCGGGGGGGCCCCCGAGCAGTTCTTC. Translation: CAWRRSGGAPEQFF.

V is TRBV5-8 and J is TRBJ2-7, with 9 bases lining up with TRBD2. Germline loops: CDR1 SGHTS, CDR2 YDEGEE. The CDR3 has 14 amino acids. The V gene end was trimmed by 0 bases and the J gene end by 3 bases; junction bases not matched to a gene: 1. CDR3 protein: CASSLGLADYEQYF. The DNA for the CDR3 is TGTGCCAGCAGCTTGGGACTAGCGGACTACGAGCAGTACTTC.

The V and J genes are TRBV15 and TRBJ2-5; 8 bases are shared with TRBD1. Losses at the gene ends were 2 bases for V and 1 base for J; bases not matched to a gene: 6. This CDR3 region has 16 residues. Germline V gene lookup returns CDR1 LNHNV and CDR2 YYDKDF (reference sequence). CDR3 sequence: CATSRPRQGLQETQYF. In DNA, the CDR3 is TGTGCCACCAGCAGACCAAGACAGGGGCTCCAAGAGACCCAGTACTTC.

The chain has TRBV19 and TRBJ2-4; D may be TRBD1 (5 bases). The V end was cut by 9 bases, the J end by 2 bases, with 11 bases between. The length of the CDR3 is 13 residues. Germline CDR1 reads LNHDA; CDR2 reads SQIVND (reference sequence). In DNA, the CDR3 is TGTGCCAGCATAGGGGCTTCCAAAAACATTCAGTACTTC. This translates into CASIGASKNIQYF.

The chain links TRBV5-1 to TRBJ1-1; tentatively, D is TRBD1 (6 bases). The V end was cut by 5 bases, the J end by 0 bases, with 17 bases between. CDR3 size: 16 residues. Germline lookup yields CDR1 SGHRS and CDR2 YFSETQ. CDR3 sequence (DNA): TGCGCCAGCAGTCAAATGGGGGCAGTACTGAACACTGAAGCTTTCTTT. Amino acids: CASSQMGAVLNTEAFF.

This rearrangement joins TRBV6-4 to TRBJ1-1; possible D gene TRBD1, 5 bases. The CDR3 consists of 14 residues. Germline values: CDR1 MRHNA, CDR2 SNTAGT. V was shortened by 4 bases and J by 5 bases, with 14 bases between the two germline ends. The CDR3 nucleotides are TGTGCCAGCAGTGCTGGGATCGGGGGAACTGAAGCTTTCTTT. Amino acid sequence: CASSAGIGGTEAFF.

The chain carries TRBV5-1 and TRBJ1-1; TRBD1 is a possible D gene (6 bases). CDR1 SGHRS and CDR2 YFSETQ come from the germline V gene. The CDR3 sequence is 14 residues long. V lost 4 bases to trimming and J lost 4 bases, with 14 bases between them. CDR3 loop: CASSARQEVTEAFF. In DNA, the CDR3 is TGCGCCAGCAGCGCAAGACAGGAGGTCACTGAAGCTTTCTTT.

This sequence joins TRBV6-1 and TRBJ1-2, with D possibly matching TRBD1 (5 bases). Germline loops: CDR1 MNHNS, CDR2 SASEGT. Trimming pared 5 bases from V and 6 bases from J, leaving 13 bases between. The CDR3 totals 13 residues. The CDR3 spells CASSQGLSDGYTF. The CDR3 coding sequence is TGTGCCAGCAGTCAGGGTCTATCCGATGGCTACACCTTC.

The chain couples TRBV6-6 to TRBJ2-2, with a possible D match to TRBD1 (6 bases). CDR3 length equals 14 residues. Germline V CDR1 and CDR2: MNHNY, SVGAGI (reference sequence). Trimming left V 4 bases short and J 6 bases short, with 12 bases between. The CDR3 is CASSSTQGSGELFF. The CDR3 DNA follows: TGTGCCAGCAGTTCAACACAGGGTTCCGGGGAGCTGTTTTTT.

The sample holds one count of this clone. This rearrangement joins TRBV6-5 to TRBJ2-7; TRBD2 is a possible D gene (6 bases). Between the trimmed V and J ends, which lost 2 bases and 11 bases, there was a span of 16 bases. The CDR3 sequence is 13 residues long. Germline values: CDR1 MNHEY, CDR2 SVGAGI. CDR3 in DNA: TGTGCCAGCAGTTACGGGATAGGCGGGGAGAAGTACTTC. Protein: CASSYGIGGEKYF.

This chain links TRBV18 with TRBJ2-5, with no clear D. The ends were cut back, 2 bases at V and 1 base at J, with 5 bases in the middle. The V gene's germline CDR1 is KGHSH and CDR2 LQKENI. CDR3 length: 13 amino acids. CDR3 sequence (DNA): TGTGCCAGCTCACCATTAGCCCAAGAGACCCAGTACTTC. Translation: CASSPLAQETQYF.

The J gene is TRBJ1-2, the V gene TRBV10-3; the match to TRBD1 covers 11 bases. Germline V CDR1 and CDR2: ENHRY, SYGVKD. CDR3 size: 15 residues. The V segment lost 11 bases and the J segment 4 bases; nucleotides outside the gene matches: 12. CDR3 region: CAARTGGGLGYGYTF. The CDR3 DNA is TGTGCCGCACGGACAGGGGGCGGGTTAGGCTATGGCTACACCTTC.

The chain combines TRBV6-1 with TRBJ2-7; no clear D. There are 15 residues in the CDR3. Germline V gene data show CDR1 as MNHNS and CDR2 as SASEGT. The V gene lost 4 bases and the J gene lost 0 bases, with 13 bases spanning the gap. CDR3 DNA sequence: TGTGCCAGCAGTGCACAAAGCCGAGGCTCCTACGAGCAGTACTTC. This translates into CASSAQSRGSYEQYF.

The V gene is TRBV12-5, the J gene TRBJ2-3, with TRBD2 matching 11 bases. V gave up 0 bases and J gave up 5 bases; unmatched junction bases: 10. The CDR3 has 18 residues. Germline assignment: CDR1 LGHNT and CDR2 FRNRAP. CDR3 sequence reads: CASGLVIAGGAGKDTQYF. The CDR3 DNA is TGTGCTAGTGGTTTGGTAATAGCGGGGGGGGCCGGGAAAGATACGCAGTATTTT. The full variable domain, with the rest looked up from reference TRBV12-5 and TRBJ2-3, is DARVTQTPRHKVTEMGQEVTMRCQPILGHNTVFWYRQTMMQGLELLAYFRNRAPLDDSGMPKDRFSAEMPDATLATLKIQPSEPRDSAVYFCASGLVIAGGAGKDTQYFGPGTRLTVL.